This TCR beta chain was observed in a study of T cell responses to AZD1222 COVID-19 vaccine. The germline V gene encodes CDR1 SQVTM and CDR2 ANQGSEA. CDR3 size: 13 residues. The ends were cut back, 4 bases at V and 5 bases at J, with 14 bases in the middle. Clones were read by immunoSEQ multiplex PCR, and TCRdb kept only the in-frame ones, dropping some. The data show approximately 74,000 clones, around 78% seen once. The chain uses TRBV29-1 and TRBJ1-1; D is possibly TRBD1 (5 bases). The sequence was obtained from an adult who received the AZD1222 COVID-19 vaccine. This specimen consisted of peripheral blood, obtained 28 days after the second AZD1222 dose. The CDR3 DNA sequence: TGCAGCGTTGGTTGGGGGTCAAGGACTGAAGCTTTCTTT. This sequence encodes CSVGWGSRTEAFF.